This T cell receptor beta chain stems from a study of blood T cells in healthy people across ages. Germline V CDR1 and CDR2: KGHSH, LQKENI. This CDR3 region has 19 residues. V shed 4 bases, J shed 1 base, and the junction held 14 bases outside the gene matches. Sample donors were healthy Caucasian individuals that came from Russia, aged about 6 to 95. Each donor gave ten milliliters of peripheral blood. Notes on this clonotype: Its target is not known.

The authors ran a second PCR of roughly 6 to 12 cycles using a sample-barcoded 5' primer and a J-beta primer mix. MiXCR, applied by TCRdb to the 5' RACE reads, yields one record per CDR3 protein. The table includes 1,300,000 or so distinct CDR3 sequences, 59% detected once. Study results and caveats: Strongly correlated with naive T cell percentage was TCR beta diversity.

The receptor was derived from a man between 18 and 35 years old in good health. The chain is built from TRBV18 and TRBJ2-4, with TRBD2 matching 9 bases. The sequenced material came from blood. The CDR3: CASSLTTSGRGRAKNIQYF. The CDR3 coding sequence is TGTGCCAGCTCACTTACGACTAGCGGCAGGGGTCGGGCCAAAAACATTCAGTACTTC.